The 11 T cell receptor beta chains in this list originate from one sample, sequenced in a study of T-cell memory formation after mild COVID-19. Each CDR3 protein is one row after TCRdb ran MiXCR on the 5' RACE reads. The repertoire has more than 350,000 distinct CDR3 sequences, roughly 15% of them found once; the top ten carry 20% to 25%. The sample comprised PBMCs or a T cell subset sorted from them (not recorded which). Every receptor here comes from a man younger than 35 who had mild COVID-19 (a few samples of this study predate the infection). Cell type and time point are not known.

This clonotype was seen a handful of times. The chain uses TRBV28 and TRBJ1-6; 10 bases line up with TRBD1. Germline trimming cut 4 bases from V and 8 bases from J; bases unmatched to any gene: 11. Germline V CDR1 and CDR2: MDHEN, SYDVKM. The CDR3 sequence is 17 residues long. The CDR3 coding sequence is TGTGCCAGCAGTTCGAGGGACAGGGGCCGAACGGATTCACCCCTCCACTTT. Protein sequence: CASSSRDRGRTDSPLHF.

This clonotype has only a few counts. J is TRBJ1-2 and V is TRBV18; D gene unclear. Trimming took off 2 bases at V and 5 bases at J, with 15 bases between the two ends. CDR1 and CDR2 (germline): KGHSH, LQKENI. This CDR3 comprises 15 residues. CDR3 amino acids: CASSPAAGSEYGYTF. Here the CDR3 DNA reads TGTGCCAGCTCACCAGCGGCAGGATCTGAATATGGCTACACCTTC.

This sequence joins TRBV3-1 and TRBJ2-1; TRBD2 matches at 7 bases. Germline-derived CDR1 and CDR2 are LGHDT and YNNKEL (reference sequence). The trim removed 1 base at V and 9 bases at J, leaving 6 bases unmatched. CDR3 length: 14 amino acids. The chain's CDR3 is CASSQGDYLGEQFF. In DNA form, the CDR3 reads TGTGCCAGCAGCCAAGGGGACTATTTAGGTGAGCAGTTCTTC.

V usage is TRBV5-1 and J usage is TRBJ2-1; the match to TRBD2 covers 7 bases. Germline loops: CDR1 SGHRS, CDR2 YFSETQ. The CDR3 has 13 residues. J gave up 6 bases and V 4 bases, and 4 bases lay outside the gene matches. The CDR3: CASSPTSPNEQFF. The CDR3 bases are TGCGCCAGCAGCCCGACTAGCCCCAATGAGCAGTTCTTC. Complete variable domain (other parts from reference TRBV5-1 and TRBJ2-1): KAGVTQTPRYLIKTRGQQVTLSCSPISGHRSVSWYQQTPGQGLQFLFEYFSETQRNKGNFPGRFSGRQFSNSRSEMNVSTLELGDSALYLCASSPTSPNEQFFGPGTRLTVL.

The J gene is TRBJ2-7, the V gene TRBV6-5; 9 bases align to TRBD1. CDR1 is MNHEY and CDR2 is SVGAGI in the germline V gene. CDR3 size: 14 residues. V was pared by 6 bases and J by 7 bases, with 10 bases of the junction left unmatched. The CDR3 coding sequence is TGTGCCAGCAGCCCATACAGGGGGCATGATGAGCAGTACTTC. Translating gives CASSPYRGHDEQYF.

The V gene is TRBV5-6, the J gene TRBJ1-5, with no clear D. This CDR3 is built from 14 residues. The germline gives CDR1 SGHDT, CDR2 YYEEEE. V was trimmed by 1 base and J by 0 bases, leaving 5 bases between them. The DNA for the CDR3 is TGTGCCAGCAGCTTGTCAGTTAGCAATCAGCCCCAGCATTTT. Translated, it gives CASSLSVSNQPQHF.

The chain uses TRBV27 and TRBJ2-2; D is uncertain. Germline V gene data show CDR1 as MNHEY and CDR2 as SMNVEV (reference sequence). The CDR3 covers 16 residues. V was trimmed by 4 bases and J by 6 bases, leaving 18 bases between them. Here the CDR3 DNA reads TGTGCCAGCAGTTCTTTGGCAGATGTGGTTGCCGGGGAGCTGTTTTTT. As protein: CASSSLADVVAGELFF.

The chain joins TRBV6-5 to TRBJ2-1, with 10 nucleotides matching TRBD2. J gave up 5 bases and V 7 bases, and 8 bases lay outside the gene matches. The CDR3 spans 15 residues. Germline assignment: CDR1 MNHEY and CDR2 SVGAGI. CDR3 coding DNA: TGTGCCAGCACCCGAGCGGGGGGGCCCCACAATGAGCAGTTCTTC. It encodes CASTRAGGPHNEQFF.

V is TRBV4-1 and J is TRBJ1-1; TRBD1 might be the D (5 bases). V was cut by 3 bases and J by 5 bases, with 13 bases left in between. This CDR3 is built from 14 residues. The germline gives CDR1 MGHRA, CDR2 YSYEKL. Written as DNA, the CDR3 is TGCGCCAGCAGCCAGGGACGGGGGAGGACTGAAGCTTTCTTT. Amino acid sequence: CASSQGRGRTEAFF.

The V call is TRBV5-1, the J call TRBJ2-3; 9 bases agree with TRBD2. This CDR3 region has 17 residues. The V segment lost 0 bases and the J segment 3 bases; nucleotides outside the gene matches: 8. Germline V gives CDR1 SGHRS, CDR2 YFSETQ. The CDR3 reads CASSLAGTSLKTDTQYF. As DNA, the CDR3 is TGCGCCAGCAGCTTGGCCGGGACTAGCTTAAAGACAGATACGCAGTATTTT.

V usage is TRBV10-3 and J usage is TRBJ1-3; D is possibly TRBD1 (6 bases). The CDR3 totals 15 residues. Trimming removed 10 bases from V and 4 bases from J, with 20 bases in between. Germline values: CDR1 ENHRY, CDR2 SYGVKD. CDR3 bases: TGTGCCACCAGGAGGGGGTCCGAGGCAGGAAACACCATATATTTT. It is translated as CATRRGSEAGNTIYF.